This T cell receptor beta chain was captured by sequencing in a study of T-cell memory formation after mild COVID-19. Study-level background: TCR clusters were mostly donor specific. Study findings and constraints: Cross-reactive memory apparently joined, as some responding clones appeared in pre-infection memory.

Germline CDR1 reads SGDLS; CDR2 reads YYNGEE. The CDR3 sequence is 14 residues long. Trimming took off 4 bases at V and 3 bases at J, with 12 bases between the two ends. In regard to this clonotype: The antigen is not known.

A single record per CDR3 protein comes from TCRdb applying MiXCR to the 5' RACE reads. The table has roughly 170,000 distinct CDR3 sequences, around a fifth seen once. The receptor's source is an adult woman who had mild COVID-19 (a few samples of this study predate the infection). Cell type and time point are not known. Sequenced input: PBMCs or a T cell subset sorted from them (not recorded which). The chain uses TRBV9 and TRBJ2-3; D might be TRBD2 (6 bases). The CDR3 nucleotides read TGTGCCAGCAGCCCCGGGACTCCAACAGATACGCAGTATTTT. Its translation is CASSPGTPTDTQYF.